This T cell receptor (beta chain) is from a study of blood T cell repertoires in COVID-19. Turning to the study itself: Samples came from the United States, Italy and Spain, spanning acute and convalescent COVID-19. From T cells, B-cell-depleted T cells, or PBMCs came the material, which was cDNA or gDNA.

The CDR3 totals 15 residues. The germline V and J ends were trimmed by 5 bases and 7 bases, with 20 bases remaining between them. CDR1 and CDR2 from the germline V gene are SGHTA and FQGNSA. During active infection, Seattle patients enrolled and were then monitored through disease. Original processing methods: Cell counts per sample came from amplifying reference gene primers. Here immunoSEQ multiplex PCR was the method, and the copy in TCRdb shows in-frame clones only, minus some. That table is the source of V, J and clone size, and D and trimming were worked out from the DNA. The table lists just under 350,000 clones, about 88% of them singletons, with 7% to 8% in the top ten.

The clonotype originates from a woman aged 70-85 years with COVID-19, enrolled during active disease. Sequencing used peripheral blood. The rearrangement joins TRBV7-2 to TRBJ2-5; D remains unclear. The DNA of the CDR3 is TGTGCCAGCAGCCCCTCGGCACTATCAAGTGGGACCCAGTACTTC. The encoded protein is CASSPSALSSGTQYF.